This T cell receptor beta chain stems from a study of T cell responses to AZD1222 COVID-19 vaccine. Some clones are missing from TCRdb's copy, which holds only in-frame ones; the method was immunoSEQ multiplex PCR. The sample includes fewer than 130,000 clones, approximately 90% of them seen just once. Germline-derived CDR1 and CDR2 are LGHDT and YNNKEL (reference sequence). The CDR3 consists of 11 residues. Trimming shortened V by 3 bases and J by 1 base, and 0 bases separated the two germline ends. The sequenced sample was peripheral blood, obtained 28 days after the second AZD1222 dose. This clonotype was obtained from an adult who received the AZD1222 COVID-19 vaccine. This chain links TRBV3-1 (or the pseudogene TRBV3-2) with TRBJ1-1; D remains unclear. The CDR3 DNA follows: TGTGCCAGCAGCCAGAACACTGAAGCTTTCTTT. Protein sequence: CASSQNTEAFF.